Here is one T cell receptor (beta chain) with its context. This clone was counted once. No antigen is known for it. One base away there is no much larger clone; base qualities are not given. The entry originates in a study of control samples from healthy donors and cancer patients (dated by TCRdb to the early 2020s). Library preparation employed the immunoSEQ multiplex PCR assay. The clones in this table, taken by TCRdb from immuneACCESS, are in-frame only. Not every clone is retained; where verified, under half of the shortfall comes from an unresolved V gene, and the cause of the rest is unknown. This sample lists fewer than 90,000 clones; 84% were detected once. The ten largest clones add up to under 30% of the sample. The germline V and J ends show losses of 2 bases and 4 bases respectively, and no gene match explains 3 bases of the junction. The germline V gene (reference sequence) yields SGHAT for CDR1 and FQDESV for CDR2. The CDR3 goes from the cysteine to the phenylalanine over 15 residues. Of the read, only the CDR3 DNA is kept; its 45 bases are in frame from base 1.

This chain is built from TRBV11-1 and TRBJ2-3; 10 bases in the junction line up with TRBD2. Sequencing used blood. This TCR came from a man in his fifties in good health. The DNA sequence reads TGTGCCAGCAGCTTAAGACTAGCGGGTGCAGATACGCAGTATTTT. Translated, it gives CASSLRLAGADTQYF.